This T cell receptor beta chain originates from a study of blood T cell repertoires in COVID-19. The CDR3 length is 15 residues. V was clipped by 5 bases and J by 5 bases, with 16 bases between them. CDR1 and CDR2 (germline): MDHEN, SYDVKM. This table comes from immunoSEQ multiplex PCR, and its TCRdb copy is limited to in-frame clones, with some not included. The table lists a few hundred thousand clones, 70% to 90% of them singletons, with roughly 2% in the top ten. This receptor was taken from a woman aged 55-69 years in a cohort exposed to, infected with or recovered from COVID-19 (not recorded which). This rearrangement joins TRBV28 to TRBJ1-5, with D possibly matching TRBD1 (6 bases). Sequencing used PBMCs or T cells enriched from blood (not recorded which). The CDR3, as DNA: TGTGCCAGCAGTATGACCCGACAGGCGCATCAGCCCCAGCATTTT. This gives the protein CASSMTRQAHQPQHF.